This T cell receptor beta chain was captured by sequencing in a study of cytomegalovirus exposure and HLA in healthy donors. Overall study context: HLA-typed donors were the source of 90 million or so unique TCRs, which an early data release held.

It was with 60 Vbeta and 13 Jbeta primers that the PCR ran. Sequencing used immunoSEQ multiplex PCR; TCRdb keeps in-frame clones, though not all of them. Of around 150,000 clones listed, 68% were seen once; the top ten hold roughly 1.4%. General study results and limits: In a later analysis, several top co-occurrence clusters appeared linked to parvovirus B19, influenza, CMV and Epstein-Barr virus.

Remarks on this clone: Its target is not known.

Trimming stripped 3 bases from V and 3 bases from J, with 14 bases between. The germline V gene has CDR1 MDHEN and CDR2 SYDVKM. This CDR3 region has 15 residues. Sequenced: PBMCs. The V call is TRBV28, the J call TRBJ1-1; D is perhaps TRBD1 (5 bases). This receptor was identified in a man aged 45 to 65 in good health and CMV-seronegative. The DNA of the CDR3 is TGTGCCAGCAGTTTTAGTCGGGCGGGGGACACTGAAGCTTTCTTT. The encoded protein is CASSFSRAGDTEAFF.